This passage covers 27 T cell receptor beta chains from one sample sequenced in a study of identical twins. TCRdb recomputed calls from the 5' RACE reads with MiXCR, one row per CDR3 protein. The sample contains a few hundred thousand distinct CDR3 sequences, approximately 10% of which appear only once. This sample was shared with a second study, whose subject was yellow fever vaccine responses in identical twins.

Source material: PBMCs. The source of these receptors is a young woman in good health.

This clonotype was found many times. The chain has TRBV7-8 and TRBJ2-7; 7 bases map to TRBD1. CDR1 is SGHVS and CDR2 is FQNEAQ in the germline V gene. This CDR3 has 15 residues. Losses at the gene ends were 2 bases for V and 0 bases for J; bases not matched to a gene: 4. CDR3 sequence: CASSLPGQSSYEQYF. Written as DNA, the CDR3 is TGTGCCAGCAGCTTACCGGGACAGAGCTCCTACGAGCAGTACTTC.

The chain joins TRBV14 to TRBJ2-2, with 8 nucleotides matching TRBD1. Trimming cost V 1 base and J 7 bases; bases outside gene matches: 5. In germline, CDR1 is SGHDN, CDR2 FVKESK. This CDR3 is 15 amino acids long. CDR3 region: CASSQATGGLGELFF. The DNA of the CDR3 is TGTGCCAGCAGCCAAGCCACAGGGGGTCTCGGGGAGCTGTTTTTT.

This clonotype was seen ten or more times. The gene calls are TRBV27 and TRBJ2-7; 8 nucleotides agree with TRBD1. The CDR3 is made up of 14 amino acids. After removal of 6 bases from V and 2 bases from J, the junction contained 6 bases not matched to a gene. CDR1 is MNHEY and CDR2 is SMNVEV in the germline V gene (reference sequence). The CDR3 region is CASSSDRGTYEQYF. The DNA for the CDR3 is TGTGCCAGCAGCTCTGACAGGGGTACCTACGAGCAGTACTTC.

This clonotype was detected a few times. The V gene is TRBV5-1, the J gene TRBJ2-2; 9 bases agree with TRBD2. Germline-derived CDR1 and CDR2 are SGHRS and YFSETQ. The CDR3 contains 15 residues. V trimming: 4 bases; J trimming: 4 bases; junction bases outside the gene matches: 5. CDR3 DNA sequence: TGCGCCAGCAGCGCCAGGACTAGCGCCACCGGGGAGCTGTTTTTT. Protein: CASSARTSATGELFF.

The gene calls are TRBV7-2 and TRBJ2-1, with 8 bases lining up with TRBD1. Germline V gives CDR1 SGHTA, CDR2 FQGNSA. V lost 4 bases, J lost 9 bases, and 8 bases stayed unmatched. This CDR3 contains 14 residues. CDR3 region: CASSSRQGNAEQFF. The DNA of the CDR3 is TGTGCCAGCAGCTCCAGACAGGGGAACGCTGAGCAGTTCTTC.

This clonotype was seen at least ten times. The chain is built from TRBV3-1 and TRBJ1-2, with 9 bases that match TRBD1. The CDR3 consists of 16 residues. CDR1 is LGHDT and CDR2 is YNNKEL in the germline V gene (reference sequence). V gave up 1 base and J gave up 3 bases; unmatched junction bases: 6. The CDR3 sequence: CASSQGWTGAYYGYTF. Here the CDR3 DNA reads TGTGCCAGCAGCCAAGGGTGGACAGGGGCCTACTATGGCTACACCTTC.

The chain carries TRBV19 and TRBJ1-5; 7 positions match TRBD1. The CDR3 contains 13 residues. Germline CDR1 LNHDA, CDR2 SQIVND (reference sequence). V lost 1 base, J lost 6 bases, and 0 bases stayed unmatched. The CDR3 protein is CASSIAGGQPQHF. The CDR3 region has the DNA TGTGCCAGTAGTATAGCAGGGGGTCAGCCCCAGCATTTT.

Many counts were recorded for this clonotype. This CDR3 is CASSPLGSPNTGELFF. The CDR3 nucleotides read TGTGCCAGCAGTCCCCTGGGCAGCCCGAACACCGGGGAGCTGTTTTTT. This rearrangement joins TRBV12-3 or TRBV12-4 to TRBJ2-2; D gene ambiguous. Trimming shortened V by 5 bases and J by 0 bases, and 13 bases separated the two germline ends. The CDR3 has 16 amino acids.

The J gene is TRBJ2-7, the V gene TRBV29-1, with a possible D match to TRBD2 (6 bases). Looked up from germline, CDR1 is SQVTM and CDR2 is ANQGSEA. Trimming took off 7 bases at V and 0 bases at J, with 28 bases between the two ends. The CDR3 is 18 residues long. In DNA form, the CDR3 reads TGCAGCGCCCGCATAGGGACTCGTCATATACCGAGCTCCTACGAGCAGTACTTC. It specifies CSARIGTRHIPSSYEQYF.

This clonotype was counted at least ten times. The chain recombines TRBV28 with TRBJ2-7; D is ambiguous. Trimming removed 3 bases at V and 7 bases at J, with 25 bases between. The CDR3 sequence is 17 residues long. Germline CDR1 and CDR2: MDHEN and SYDVKM. CDR3 nucleotides: TGTGCCAGCAGTTTTTGGGGAAAAGACCTCACGGTGGTAGAGCAGTACTTC. Its protein product is CASSFWGKDLTVVEQYF.

In its sample, this clonotype was seen a few times. The CDR3 protein is CASSGVPDTQYF. The CDR3 DNA reads TGTGCCAGCAGCGGGGTCCCCGATACGCAGTATTTT. The chain is built from TRBV5-8 and TRBJ2-3; D unclear. V was pared by 4 bases and J by 6 bases, with 9 bases between. The germline V gene has CDR1 SGHTS and CDR2 YDEGEE. The CDR3 is 12 residues long. Based on the CDR3 plus reference TRBV5-8 and TRBJ2-3, the full variable domain is EAGVTQSPTHLIKTRGQQATLRCSPISGHTSVYWYQQALGLGLQFLLWYDEGEERNRGNFPPRFSGRQFPNYSSELNVNALELEDSALYLCASSGVPDTQYFGPGTRLTVL.

The V and J genes are TRBV29-1 and TRBJ2-3; tentatively, D is TRBD2 (6 bases). Deletions cut 7 bases from V and 9 bases from J, with 29 bases between. CDR1 SQVTM and CDR2 ANQGSEA come from the germline V gene. This CDR3 region has 16 residues. CDR3 protein: CSGTNWARAGAGTQYF. The DNA for the CDR3 is TGCAGCGGCACCAATTGGGCTAGGGCAGGCGCGGGAACGCAGTATTTT.

This clonotype was seen many times. This chain connects TRBV5-5 to TRBJ2-7, with a weak D call TRBD1 (6 bases). The V end lost 0 bases, the J end lost 3 bases, and 10 bases lay between the germline ends. The CDR3 extends over 14 amino acids. The germline V gene has CDR1 SGHKS and CDR2 YYEKEE (reference sequence). The CDR3 region is CASSLDRAIYEQYF. The CDR3 DNA sequence: TGTGCCAGCAGCTTGGACAGGGCAATCTACGAGCAGTACTTC.

In this sample, this clonotype turned up many times. This chain connects TRBV14 to TRBJ2-1, with a possible D match to TRBD1 (6 bases). Trimming removed 4 bases from V and 2 bases from J, with 27 bases in between. This CDR3 comprises 20 residues. Germline V gene sequence: CDR1 SGHDN, CDR2 FVKESK. CDR3 coding DNA: TGTGCCAGCAGCCCAGGAGTGGGACGACAGGACACTTTTACCTACAATGAGCAGTTCTTC. It is translated as CASSPGVGRQDTFTYNEQFF.

This clonotype was observed a few times. The rearrangement links TRBV4-1 to TRBJ2-3; 10 bases align to TRBD2. The length of the CDR3 is 15 residues. With 4 bases clipped from V and 4 bases from J, the junction kept 5 bases outside the gene matches. CDR1 and CDR2 from the germline V gene are MGHRA and YSYEKL. The DNA of the CDR3 is TGCGCCAGCAGCCTGAGTAGCGGGAGGCCAGATACGCAGTATTTT. Its protein is CASSLSSGRPDTQYF.

The sample holds one count of this clonotype. The chain uses TRBV20-1 and TRBJ2-7; TRBD1 or TRBD2 may be the D gene (5 bases each). The germline V gene has CDR1 DFQATT and CDR2 SNEGSKA (reference sequence). Trimming shortened V by 1 base and J by 2 bases, and 15 bases separated the two germline ends. The CDR3 loop spans 15 amino acids. The CDR3 coding sequence is TGCAGTGCTAGAGGCTTGAAGACGGGGCCCTACGAGCAGTACTTC. Translating it yields CSARGLKTGPYEQYF.

The chain is built from TRBV20-1 and TRBJ1-3; 9 bases are a match to TRBD1. From germline, CDR1 is DFQATT and CDR2 SNEGSKA (reference sequence). The CDR3 covers 14 residues. V dropped 5 bases and J dropped 5; count of bases not matched to a gene: 7. CDR3 DNA: TGCAGTGCTCCCGGGACAGGGACAAGAAACACCATATATTTT. It specifies CSAPGTGTRNTIYF.

The rearrangement uses TRBV7-9 and TRBJ2-7; D not resolved. The CDR3 is 12 residues long. Deletions cut 2 bases from V and 4 bases from J, with 6 bases between. Germline CDR1 and CDR2: SEHNR and FQNEAQ (reference sequence). CDR3 region: CASSLYPYEQYF. CDR3 in DNA: TGTGCCAGCAGCTTATACCCGTACGAGCAGTACTTC.

This rearrangement joins TRBV7-6 to TRBJ2-5; D perhaps matches TRBD1 (6 bases). Germline loops: CDR1 SGHVS, CDR2 FNYEAQ. The CDR3 consists of 13 residues. The ends were cut back, 4 bases at V and 7 bases at J, with 13 bases in the middle. CDR3 nucleotide sequence: TGTGCCAGCAGCTCAACAGGGTCAGGGACCCAGTACTTC. It specifies CASSSTGSGTQYF.

This clonotype was seen only a few times. The chain carries TRBV20-1 and TRBJ2-3; D gene unclear. CDR1 and CDR2 (germline): DFQATT, SNEGSKA (reference sequence). Trimming removed 0 bases at V and 2 bases at J, with 12 bases between. The CDR3 runs to 15 residues. This CDR3 is CSARDRRETTDTQYF. The CDR3 DNA follows: TGCAGTGCTAGAGATCGGCGCGAAACCACAGATACGCAGTATTTT.

J is TRBJ1-2 and V is TRBV7-2; possible D gene TRBD1, 5 bases. Trimming removed 4 bases from V and 5 bases from J, with 11 bases in between. Germline V gives CDR1 SGHTA, CDR2 FQGNSA. CDR3 length equals 13 residues. CDR3 DNA sequence: TGTGCCAGCAGCTGGACATACGAATATGGCTACACCTTC. Its protein is CASSWTYEYGYTF.

This chain connects TRBV5-4 to TRBJ2-6; D perhaps matches TRBD1 (5 bases). The germline CDR1 and CDR2 sequences are SGHNT and YYREEE (reference sequence). CDR3 length equals 15 residues. V was cut by 4 bases and J by 2 bases, with 10 bases left in between. The CDR3 sequence: CASSPPGTGANVLTF. In DNA, the CDR3 is TGTGCCAGCAGCCCACCAGGGACTGGGGCCAACGTCCTGACTTTC.

The V call is TRBV4-2, the J call TRBJ2-1; TRBD1 matches at 10 bases. Trimming removed 1 base from V and 4 bases from J; junction bases left unmatched: 1. CDR1 and CDR2 (germline): LGHNA, YNFKEQ. The CDR3 extends over 15 amino acids. The CDR3 protein is CASSQGGQGYNEQFF. CDR3 DNA: TGTGCCAGCAGCCAAGGGGGACAGGGGTACAATGAGCAGTTCTTC.

This clonotype was seen many times. This chain uses TRBV7-9 with TRBJ2-7, with D tentatively TRBD1 (6 bases). The CDR3 is made up of 15 amino acids. Germline-derived CDR1 and CDR2 are SEHNR and FQNEAQ (reference sequence). Trimming pared 1 base from V and 6 bases from J, leaving 16 bases between. CDR3 bases: TGTGCCAGCAGCTTAGGGTCGACAGGCTTTGCCGAGCAGTACTTC. This translates into CASSLGSTGFAEQYF.

The sample holds many counts of this clonotype. This chain connects TRBV4-3 to TRBJ2-3, with D perhaps matching TRBD2 (6 bases). CDR3 length: 15 residues. The ends were cut back, 1 base at V and 2 bases at J, with 10 bases in the middle. Per germline, CDR1 LGHNA and CDR2 YSLEER. In DNA, the CDR3 is TGCGCCAGCAGCCAAGTAGCGGATTACACAGATACGCAGTATTTT. Its translation is CASSQVADYTDTQYF.

This clonotype was counted between two and nine times. The V and J genes are TRBV5-6 and TRBJ2-7; 7 nucleotides agree with TRBD2. Germline V lookup: CDR1 SGHDT, CDR2 YYEEEE. Trimming at V came to 0 bases and at J to 5 bases, leaving 5 bases not matched to a gene. The CDR3 consists of 14 residues. CDR3 sequence: CASSLEVGRDEQYF. The CDR3 DNA is TGTGCCAGCAGCTTGGAGGTAGGGAGGGACGAGCAGTACTTC.

The chain employs TRBV29-1 and TRBJ2-7, with D possibly being TRBD1 (5 bases). Deletions cut 3 bases from V and 0 bases from J, with 15 bases between. This CDR3 region has 15 residues. The germline CDR1 and CDR2 sequences are SQVTM and ANQGSEA. CDR3 sequence: CSVDHRIHISYEQYF. CDR3 DNA: TGCAGCGTTGACCACAGGATTCATATCTCCTACGAGCAGTACTTC.